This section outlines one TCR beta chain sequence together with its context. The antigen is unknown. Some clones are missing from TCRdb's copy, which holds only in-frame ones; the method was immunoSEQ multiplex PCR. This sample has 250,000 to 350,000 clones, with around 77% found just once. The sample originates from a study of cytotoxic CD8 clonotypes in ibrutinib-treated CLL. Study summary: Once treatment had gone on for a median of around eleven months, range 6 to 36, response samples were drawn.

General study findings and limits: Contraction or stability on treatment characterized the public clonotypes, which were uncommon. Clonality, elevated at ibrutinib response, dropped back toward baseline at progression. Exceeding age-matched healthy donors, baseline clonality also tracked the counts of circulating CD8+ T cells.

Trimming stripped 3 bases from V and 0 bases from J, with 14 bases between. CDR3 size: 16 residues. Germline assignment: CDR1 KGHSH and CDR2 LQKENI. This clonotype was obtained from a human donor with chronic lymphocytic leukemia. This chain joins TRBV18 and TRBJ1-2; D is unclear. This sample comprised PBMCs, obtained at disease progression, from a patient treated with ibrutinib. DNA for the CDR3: TGTGCCAGCTCACCCGCCGAGCTTTTGTCTAACTATGGCTACACCTTC. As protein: CASSPAELLSNYGYTF. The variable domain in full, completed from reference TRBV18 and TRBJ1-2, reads NAGVMQNPRHLVRRRGQEARLRCSPMKGHSHVYWYRQLPEEGLKFMVYLQKENIIDESGMPKERFSAEFPKEGPSILRIQQVVRGDSAAYFCASSPAELLSNYGYTFGSGTRLTVV.